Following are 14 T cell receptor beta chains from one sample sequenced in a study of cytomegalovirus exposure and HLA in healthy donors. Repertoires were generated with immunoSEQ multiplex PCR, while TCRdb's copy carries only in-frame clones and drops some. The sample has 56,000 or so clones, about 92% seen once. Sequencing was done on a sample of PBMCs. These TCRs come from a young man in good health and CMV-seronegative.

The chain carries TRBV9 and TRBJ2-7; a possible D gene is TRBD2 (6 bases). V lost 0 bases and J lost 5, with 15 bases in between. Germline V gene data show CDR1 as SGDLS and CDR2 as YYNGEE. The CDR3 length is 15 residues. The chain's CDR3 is CASSVGGLTPHEQYF. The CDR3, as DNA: TGTGCCAGCAGCGTAGGGGGACTGACACCTCACGAGCAGTACTTC.

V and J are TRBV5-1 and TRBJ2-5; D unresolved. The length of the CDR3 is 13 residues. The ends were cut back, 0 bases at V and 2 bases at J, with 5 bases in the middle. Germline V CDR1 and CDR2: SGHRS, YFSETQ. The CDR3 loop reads CASSLVLQETQYF. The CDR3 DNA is TGCGCCAGCAGCTTGGTCCTACAAGAGACCCAGTACTTC.

The CDR3 DNA sequence: TGTGCCATCAGAGACAGGGTCTACGAGCAGTACTTC. As protein: CAIRDRVYEQYF. This chain connects TRBV10-3 to TRBJ2-7; 7 bases fit TRBD1. With 6 bases clipped from V and 3 bases from J, the junction kept 2 bases outside the gene matches. Germline V gene data show CDR1 as ENHRY and CDR2 as SYGVKD. The CDR3 runs 12 residues.

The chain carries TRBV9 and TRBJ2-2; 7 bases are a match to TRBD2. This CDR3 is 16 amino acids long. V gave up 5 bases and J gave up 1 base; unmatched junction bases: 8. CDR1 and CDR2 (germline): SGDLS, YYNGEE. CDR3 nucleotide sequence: TGTGCCAGCAGGTTGGGGGGGGAGCTGAACACCGGGGAGCTGTTTTTT. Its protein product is CASRLGGELNTGELFF.

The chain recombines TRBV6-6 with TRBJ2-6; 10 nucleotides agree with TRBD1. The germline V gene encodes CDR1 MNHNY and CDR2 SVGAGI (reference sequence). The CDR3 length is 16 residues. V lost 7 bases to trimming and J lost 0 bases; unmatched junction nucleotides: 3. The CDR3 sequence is CASIWTGGSGANVLTF. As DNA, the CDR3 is TGTGCCAGCATTTGGACAGGGGGCTCTGGGGCCAACGTCCTGACTTTC.

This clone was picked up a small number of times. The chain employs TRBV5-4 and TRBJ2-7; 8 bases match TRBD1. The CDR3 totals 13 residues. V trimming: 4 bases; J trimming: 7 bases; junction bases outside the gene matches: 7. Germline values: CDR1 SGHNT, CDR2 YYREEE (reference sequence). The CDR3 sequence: CASSLDRVGEQYF. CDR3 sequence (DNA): TGTGCCAGCAGCCTGGACAGGGTTGGGGAGCAGTACTTC.

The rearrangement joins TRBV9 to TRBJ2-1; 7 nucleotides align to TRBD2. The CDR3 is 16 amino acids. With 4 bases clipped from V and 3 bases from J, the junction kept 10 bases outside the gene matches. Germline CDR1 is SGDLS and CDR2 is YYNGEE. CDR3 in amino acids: CASSTSPLADYNEQFF. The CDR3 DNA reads TGTGCCAGCAGCACCAGTCCCCTAGCGGACTACAATGAGCAGTTCTTC.

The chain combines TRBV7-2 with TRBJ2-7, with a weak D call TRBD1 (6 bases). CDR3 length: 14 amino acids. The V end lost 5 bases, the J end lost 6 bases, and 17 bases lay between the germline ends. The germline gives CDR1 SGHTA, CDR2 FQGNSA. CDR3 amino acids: CASSPRTERAEQYF. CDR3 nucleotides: TGTGCCAGCAGCCCTCGGACAGAACGGGCCGAGCAGTACTTC.

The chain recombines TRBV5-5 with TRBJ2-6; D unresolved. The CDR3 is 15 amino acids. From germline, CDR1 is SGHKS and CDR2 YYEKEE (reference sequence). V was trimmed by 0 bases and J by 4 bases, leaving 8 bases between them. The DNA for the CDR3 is TGTGCCAGCAGCTTGGGGTGGAGCGGGGCCAACGTCCTGACTTTC. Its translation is CASSLGWSGANVLTF.

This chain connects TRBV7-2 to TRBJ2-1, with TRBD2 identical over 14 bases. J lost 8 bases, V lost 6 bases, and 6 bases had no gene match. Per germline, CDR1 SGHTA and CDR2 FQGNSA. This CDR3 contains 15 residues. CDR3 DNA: TGTGCCAGCAGACTGGGACTAGCGGGAGATCATGAGCAGTTCTTC. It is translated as CASRLGLAGDHEQFF.

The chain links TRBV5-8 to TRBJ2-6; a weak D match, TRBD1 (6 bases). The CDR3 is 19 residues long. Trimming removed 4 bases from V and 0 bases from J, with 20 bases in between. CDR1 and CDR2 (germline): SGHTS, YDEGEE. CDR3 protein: CASSPPRTVFSSGANVLTF. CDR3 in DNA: TGTGCCAGCAGCCCCCCCCGGACAGTGTTTTCCTCTGGGGCCAACGTCCTGACTTTC. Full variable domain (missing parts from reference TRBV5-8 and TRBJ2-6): EAGVTQSPTHLIKTRGQQATLRCSPISGHTSVYWYQQALGLGLQFLLWYDEGEERNRGNFPPRFSGRQFPNYSSELNVNALELEDSALYLCASSPPRTVFSSGANVLTFGAGSRLTVL.

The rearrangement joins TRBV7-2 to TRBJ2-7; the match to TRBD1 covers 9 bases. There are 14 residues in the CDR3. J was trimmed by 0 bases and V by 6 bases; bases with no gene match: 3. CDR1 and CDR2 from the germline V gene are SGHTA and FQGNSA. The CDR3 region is CASRKTGGSYEQYF. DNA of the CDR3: TGTGCCAGCAGAAAGACAGGGGGCTCCTACGAGCAGTACTTC.

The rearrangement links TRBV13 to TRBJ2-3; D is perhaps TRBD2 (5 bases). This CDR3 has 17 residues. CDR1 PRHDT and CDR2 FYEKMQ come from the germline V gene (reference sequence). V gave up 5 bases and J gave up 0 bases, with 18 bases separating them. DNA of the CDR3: TGTGCCAGCAGCCCAGATCGAGGGAGAACTAGCACAGATACGCAGTATTTT. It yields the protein CASSPDRGRTSTDTQYF.

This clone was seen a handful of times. The CDR3: CASKGRSYEQYF. The CDR3 coding sequence is TGTGCCAGCAAGGGGCGGTCCTACGAGCAGTACTTC. The chain employs TRBV11-2 and TRBJ2-7, with D tentatively TRBD1 (5 bases). CDR3 length: 12 residues. Trimming removed 7 bases from V and 1 base from J, with 8 bases in between. Looked up from germline, CDR1 is SGHAT and CDR2 is FQNNGV.